This T cell receptor beta chain was sequenced for a study of blood T cells in healthy people across ages. Combining a sample-barcoded 5' primer with a J-beta primer mix, a second PCR ran for 7 to 11 cycles. Each cDNA molecule carried a tag from a template-switch adaptor that contained 12 random nucleotides. MiXCR, run by TCRdb on the 5' RACE reads, gives a single entry per CDR3 protein. The sample consists of 1.5 million to 2 million distinct CDR3 sequences, roughly 27% of them appearing once. Germline values: CDR1 SGHTA, CDR2 FQGNSA. This CDR3 contains 14 residues. V was clipped by 3 bases and J by 11 bases, with 19 bases between them. Points from the study as a whole: Getting older went along with TCR beta diversity per million T cells dropping roughly linearly.

The study recruited healthy Caucasian donors from Russia who were aged about 6 to 100. Every donor contributed about 10 milliliters of peripheral blood by blood draw. About this clonotype itself: The antigen is not known.

This chain uses TRBV7-2 with TRBJ2-5; maybe TRBD1 (6 bases). Sequencing was carried out using blood. This TCR was recovered from a woman under 40 in good health. The CDR3 DNA follows: TGTGCCAGCAGCTTTTCACAGGGTCGGTTCGGGCAGTACTTC. Amino acids: CASSFSQGRFGQYF. The full variable domain, in which reference TRBV7-2 and TRBJ2-5 provide the parts outside the CDR3, is GAGVSQSPSNKVTEKGKDVELRCDPISGHTALYWYRQSLGQGLEFLIYFQGNSAPDKSGLPSDRFSAERTGGSVSTLTIQRTQQEDSAVYLCASSFSQGRFGQYFGPGTRLLVL.